This T cell receptor beta chain came from a study of T cell responses to AZD1222 COVID-19 vaccine. Notes on the study in general: Mostly white British, mostly female donors; authors suggested clonal diversity may be underestimated. Spike-specific TCR breadth and depth were elevated following two AZD1222 doses.

As to this clone: Its cognate antigen is unknown.

The CDR3 loop spans 13 amino acids. From germline, CDR1 is LGHDT and CDR2 YNNKEL (reference sequence). Trimming stripped 1 base from V and 7 bases from J, with 11 bases between. Sequenced by immunoSEQ multiplex PCR; TCRdb stores in-frame clones only, minus some. The repertoire has 150,000 or so clones, around 92% of them found once; the top ten carry 2.5% to 4%. V usage is TRBV3-1 (or the pseudogene TRBV3-2) and J usage is TRBJ2-7; D is perhaps TRBD2 (6 bases). Specimen: peripheral blood, collected 28 days after the second AZD1222 dose. This sequence was found in an adult who received the AZD1222 COVID-19 vaccine. CDR3 sequence (DNA): TGTGCCAGCAGCCAAGGGGTCGGGGGAGAGCAGTACTTC. Its protein product is CASSQGVGGEQYF.